This T cell receptor (beta chain) was captured in a study of blood T cell repertoires in COVID-19. Study context: Sites across the United States, Italy and Spain contributed samples from acute and convalescent COVID-19. T cells, B-cell-depleted T cells, or PBMCs provided the cDNA or gDNA that served as material.

This clone has a single count. The CDR3 is 13 amino acids. V gave up 0 bases and J gave up 9 bases; unmatched junction bases: 4. In the authors' methods: Nucleated cell counts were estimated from reference gene primer amplification. TCRdb keeps only in-frame clones here, not all; method: immunoSEQ multiplex PCR. That table is the source of V, J and clone size, and D and trimming were worked out from the DNA. The sample carries just under 350,000 clones, under 95% recorded once. Sequenced: peripheral blood. The sequence derives from a woman aged 18-35 years who had recovered from COVID-19. V and J are TRBV12-3 or TRBV12-4 and TRBJ2-5; 7 bases agree with TRBD2. The CDR3 is CASSLASSGAQYF. DNA for the CDR3: TGTGCCAGCAGTTTAGCGTCTAGCGGCGCCCAGTACTTC.